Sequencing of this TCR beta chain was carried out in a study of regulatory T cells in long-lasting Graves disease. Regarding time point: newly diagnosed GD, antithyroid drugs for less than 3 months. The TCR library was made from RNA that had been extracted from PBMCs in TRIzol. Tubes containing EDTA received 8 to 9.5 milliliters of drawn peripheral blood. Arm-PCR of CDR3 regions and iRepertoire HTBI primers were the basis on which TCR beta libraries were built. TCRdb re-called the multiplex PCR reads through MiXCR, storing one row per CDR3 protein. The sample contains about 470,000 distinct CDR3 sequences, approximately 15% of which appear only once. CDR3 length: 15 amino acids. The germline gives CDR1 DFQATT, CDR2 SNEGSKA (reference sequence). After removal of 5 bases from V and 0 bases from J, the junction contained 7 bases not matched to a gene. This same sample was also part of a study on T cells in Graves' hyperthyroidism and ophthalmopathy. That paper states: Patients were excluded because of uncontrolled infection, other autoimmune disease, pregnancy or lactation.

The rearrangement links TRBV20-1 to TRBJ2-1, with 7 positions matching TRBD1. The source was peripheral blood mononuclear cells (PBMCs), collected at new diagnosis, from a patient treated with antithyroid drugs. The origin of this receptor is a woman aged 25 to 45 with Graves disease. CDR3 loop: CSAVQGRSSYNEQFF. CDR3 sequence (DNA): TGCAGTGCTGTACAGGGGCGGAGCTCCTACAATGAGCAGTTCTTC.